A single sample gave rise to the 11 T cell receptor beta chains below, sequenced in a study of CD8 T cells in Susac syndrome. RNA, at roughly 0.5 to 1 ug, was reverse transcribed with random hexamers. Each CDR3 protein is one row after TCRdb ran MiXCR on the immunoSEQ multiplex PCR reads. The sample lists some 220,000 distinct CDR3 sequences, 95% occurring once. The sample taken for sequencing was CD4+ T cells from PBMCs. These receptors all stem from a human donor with multiple sclerosis.

The chain uses TRBV28 and TRBJ1-1; D uncertain. The V end was cut by 4 bases, the J end by 4 bases, with 22 bases between. The CDR3 spans 17 residues. Germline CDR1 is MDHEN and CDR2 is SYDVKM. The CDR3 reads CASSSVSSVRTATEAFF. The CDR3 nucleotides read TGTGCCAGCAGTTCCGTATCAAGTGTTCGGACGGCCACTGAAGCTTTCTTT. The entire variable domain, with the rest obtained from reference TRBV28 and TRBJ1-1, is as follows: DVKVTQSSRYLVKRTGEKVFLECVQDMDHENMFWYRQDPGLGLRLIYFSYDVKMKEKGDIPEGYSVSREKKERFSLILESASTNQTSMYLCASSSVSSVRTATEAFFGQGTRLTVV.

The chain links TRBV11-2 to TRBJ2-7, with 9 bases lining up with TRBD2. V dropped 5 bases and J dropped 3; count of bases not matched to a gene: 8. The CDR3 loop spans 15 amino acids. Germline V gene lookup returns CDR1 SGHAT and CDR2 FQNNGV. CDR3 DNA: TGTGCCAGCAGCCCCGTGGCGACTAGCGGCTACGAGCAGTACTTC. Protein: CASSPVATSGYEQYF. Variable domain in full (rest from reference TRBV11-2 and TRBJ2-7): EAGVAQSPRYKIIEKRQSVAFWCNPISGHATLYWYQQILGQGPKLLIQFQNNGVVDDSQLPKDRFSAERLKGVDSTLKIQPAKLEDSAVYLCASSPVATSGYEQYFGPGTRLTVT.

This chain links TRBV15 with TRBJ2-7; no reliable D call. The germline V gene encodes CDR1 LNHNV and CDR2 YYDKDF (reference sequence). Trimming removed 0 bases at V and 7 bases at J, with 13 bases between. The CDR3 totals 14 residues. Here the CDR3 reads CATSRDGAIAEQYF. In DNA form, the CDR3 reads TGTGCCACCAGCAGAGATGGTGCGATTGCAGAGCAGTACTTC.

The chain uses TRBV3-1 and TRBJ2-7; possibly TRBD1 or TRBD2 for D (5 bases each). Trimming left V 2 bases short and J 2 bases short, with 16 bases between. The germline V gene encodes CDR1 LGHDT and CDR2 YNNKEL (reference sequence). The CDR3 loop spans 16 amino acids. This CDR3 reads CASSQMGVGATYEQYF. For the CDR3, the DNA is TGTGCCAGCAGCCAAATGGGAGTAGGGGCGACCTACGAGCAGTACTTC.

The chain recombines TRBV29-1 with TRBJ2-1; D may be TRBD2 (6 bases). Germline CDR1 is SQVTM and CDR2 is ANQGSEA. V was clipped by 0 bases and J by 0 bases, with 12 bases between them. The CDR3 totals 16 residues. In nucleotides, the CDR3 is TGCAGCGTTGAAGAGGGGCGGGGTGTCTCCTACAATGAGCAGTTCTTC. Its translation is CSVEEGRGVSYNEQFF.

The rearrangement uses TRBV20-1 and TRBJ2-1, with 10 bases matching TRBD1. The CDR3 length is 14 residues. The germline V gene has CDR1 DFQATT and CDR2 SNEGSKA (reference sequence). Unmatched junction bases numbered 7, after V lost 5 bases and J lost 6 bases. The CDR3 protein is CSALDRGRINEQFF. CDR3 nucleotides: TGCAGTGCTCTCGACAGGGGGCGCATCAATGAGCAGTTCTTC.

The CDR3 is CSVDVGGETQYF. The CDR3 DNA reads as TGCAGCGTTGATGTGGGAGGAGAGACCCAGTACTTC. The genes are TRBV29-1 and TRBJ2-5, with a weak D call TRBD2 (6 bases). V shed 3 bases and J shed 4 bases, with 9 bases lying between them. The CDR3 extends over 12 amino acids. Germline loops: CDR1 SQVTM, CDR2 ANQGSEA.

The chain combines TRBV29-1 with TRBJ1-1; the D is unclear. CDR1 and CDR2 from the germline V gene are SQVTM and ANQGSEA. There are 10 residues in the CDR3. The V gene lost 1 base and the J gene lost 8 bases, with 5 bases spanning the gap. The CDR3 region is CSVEVGEAFF. DNA for the CDR3: TGCAGCGTTGAAGTGGGAGAAGCTTTCTTT.

The V gene is TRBV29-1, the J gene TRBJ1-3, with D possibly being TRBD1 (5 bases). The germline CDR1 and CDR2 sequences are SQVTM and ANQGSEA. V lost 6 bases and J lost 2, with 14 bases in between. The CDR3 totals 14 residues. The CDR3 DNA reads TGCAGCGTCCAACAGGTCACCGCTGGAAACACCATATATTTT. Protein: CSVQQVTAGNTIYF.

V is TRBV11-2 and J is TRBJ1-1, with no clear D. The germline V gene encodes CDR1 SGHAT and CDR2 FQNNGV. The CDR3 loop spans 11 amino acids. Trimming pared 3 bases from V and 8 bases from J, leaving 7 bases between. Written as DNA, the CDR3 is TGTGCCAGCAGCTTGGTGGTCGAAGCTTTCTTT. It yields the protein CASSLVVEAFF.

The V gene is TRBV20-1, the J gene TRBJ2-1, with TRBD2 identical over 7 bases. The V gene's germline CDR1 is DFQATT and CDR2 SNEGSKA (reference sequence). The length of the CDR3 is 13 residues. The CDR3 sequence is CSKVASGYNEQFF. The CDR3 DNA sequence: TGCAGCAAGGTGGCTAGCGGTTACAATGAGCAGTTCTTC.